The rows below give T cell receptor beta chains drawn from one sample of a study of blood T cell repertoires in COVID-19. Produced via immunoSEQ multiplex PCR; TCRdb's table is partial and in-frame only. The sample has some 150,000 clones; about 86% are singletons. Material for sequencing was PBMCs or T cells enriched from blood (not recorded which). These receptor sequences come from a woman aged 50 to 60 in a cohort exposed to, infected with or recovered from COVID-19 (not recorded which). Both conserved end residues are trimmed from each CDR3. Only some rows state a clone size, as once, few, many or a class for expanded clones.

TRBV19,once,ASSGQGYYEQY
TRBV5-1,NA,ASRGQSSSYEQY
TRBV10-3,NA,AISDSTYEQY
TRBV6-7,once,ASSYSGLAVSANTGELF
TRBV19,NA,ASSITGGPPTFTDTQY
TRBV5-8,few,ASSLSGNYGYT
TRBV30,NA,AWNLRDYDIQY
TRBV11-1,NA,ASSVSGRANTGELF
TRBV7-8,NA,AGTTGLEQPQH
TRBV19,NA,ASRKTGNTGELF
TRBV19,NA,ASSSQVNQPQH
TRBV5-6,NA,ASSLAAGTVYEQF
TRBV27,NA,ASSMRDGTDTQY
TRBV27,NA,ASLSGEPEDIGEQF
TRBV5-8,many,ASSLTDSYEQY
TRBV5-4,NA,ASSKNDRASTDTQY
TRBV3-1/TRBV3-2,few,ASSQDMETQY
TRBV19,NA,ATKTGTGGTGELF
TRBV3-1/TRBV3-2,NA,ASTYGGKETQY
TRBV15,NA,ATSRDFEGNYGYT
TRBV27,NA,ASSQRGGYT
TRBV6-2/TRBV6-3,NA,ASSSVGQGKPY
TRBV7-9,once,ASSLGQSGTDTQY
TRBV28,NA,ASSLSPQGYEKLF
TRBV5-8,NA,ASSFPGQGGDEQF
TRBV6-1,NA,ASSELRTVSTYT
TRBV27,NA,ASSLGGLSGNTIY
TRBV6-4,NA,ASSRGQGNGYT
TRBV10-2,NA,ASRQGQNNQETQY
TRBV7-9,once,ASSSLGQGYNEQF
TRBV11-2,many,ASSFIRGQGGNEQY
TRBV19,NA,ASSISGWDSGNQPQH
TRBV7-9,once,ASSSLRNRGGTGELF
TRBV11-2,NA,ASSFRDRGSPLH
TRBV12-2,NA,ASRFSNRHREMSNQPQH
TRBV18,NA,ASSPETGTWSYT
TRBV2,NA,ASRKEKTDTQY
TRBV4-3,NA,ASSQDYVVSAAQNGSPLH
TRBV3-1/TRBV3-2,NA,ASSPQSGLSTDTQY
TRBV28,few,ASSLRVGQKGNTIY
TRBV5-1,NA,ASSVGGWDVSGNTIY
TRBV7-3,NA,ASSGARGTEAF
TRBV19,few,ASSISSGLSGGGYT
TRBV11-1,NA,ASSSGTSFRGDTQY
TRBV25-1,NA,ASSKSSSYNEQF
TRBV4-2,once,ASSQDFDTIYGYT
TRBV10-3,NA,ANNPGQTTYGYT
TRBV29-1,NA,SVEDTTVLSGNTIY
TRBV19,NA,ASSIAGAVSYNEQF